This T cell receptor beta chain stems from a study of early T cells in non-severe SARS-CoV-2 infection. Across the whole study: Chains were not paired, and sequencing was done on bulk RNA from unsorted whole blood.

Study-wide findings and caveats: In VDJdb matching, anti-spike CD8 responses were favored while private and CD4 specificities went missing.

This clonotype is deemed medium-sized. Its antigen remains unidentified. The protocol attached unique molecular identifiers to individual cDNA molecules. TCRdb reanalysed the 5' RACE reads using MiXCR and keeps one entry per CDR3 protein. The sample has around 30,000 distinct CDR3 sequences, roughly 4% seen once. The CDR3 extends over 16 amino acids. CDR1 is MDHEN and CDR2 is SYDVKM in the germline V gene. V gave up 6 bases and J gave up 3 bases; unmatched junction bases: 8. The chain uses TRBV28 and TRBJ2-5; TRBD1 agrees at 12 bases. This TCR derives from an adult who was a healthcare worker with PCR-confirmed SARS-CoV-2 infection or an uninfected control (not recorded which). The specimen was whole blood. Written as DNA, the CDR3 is TGTGCCAGCAGCTCATCCGGGACAGGGGGCGAAGAGACCCAGTACTTC. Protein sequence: CASSSSGTGGEETQYF.